This TCR beta chain was captured in a study of T cell responses to AZD1222 COVID-19 vaccine. Study-level points and caveats: Donors were chiefly white British, with a greater number of females, and clonal diversity was perhaps underestimated. Compared with day 0, the breadth and depth of the Spike-specific TCR repertoire rose significantly after two doses of AZD1222. Seropositive at baseline were only a handful of AZD1222 recipients. Repertoires were obtained only post-peak T cell response.

The CDR3 has 16 residues. In regard to this clone: What it recognizes is unknown.

The assay was immunoSEQ multiplex PCR, and TCRdb's table has in-frame clones only and misses some. Here the sample spans some 150,000 clones, 82% being singletons. The sequence came from an adult in good health. Sequenced here: peripheral blood, sampled on day 0 of MenACWY control vaccination. The rearrangement links TRBV7-5 to TRBJ1-6. TRBV7-5 is marked as a pseudogene. The CDR3 reads CARSSKASSYNSPLHF. Here the CDR3 DNA reads TGTGCCAGAAGCTCCAAGGCGAGCTCCTATAATTCACCCCTCCACTTT.